One sample yielded the 30 T cell receptor beta chains listed below, sequenced in a study of cytomegalovirus exposure and HLA in healthy donors. Sequencing used immunoSEQ multiplex PCR; TCRdb keeps in-frame clones, though not all of them. The table has 150,000 to 200,000 clones, approximately 83% seen once; the top ten hold 2.5% to 3.5%. Sequenced input: PBMCs. The receptors were sampled from a woman aged 18-29 years in good health and CMV-seropositive.

The chain combines TRBV19 with TRBJ1-4, with 10 nucleotides matching TRBD1. The CDR3 has 16 amino acids. J gave up 8 bases and V 7 bases, and 13 bases lay outside the gene matches. The V gene's germline CDR1 is LNHDA and CDR2 SQIVND (reference sequence). CDR3 amino acids: CASTFLGGQGNEKLFF. CDR3 coding DNA: TGTGCCAGTACCTTCCTAGGGGGACAGGGGAACGAAAAACTGTTTTTT.

The genes are TRBV2 and TRBJ1-1; no clear D. Trimming shortened V by 4 bases and J by 4 bases, and 13 bases separated the two germline ends. Germline V gene data show CDR1 as SNHLY and CDR2 as FYNNEI. This CDR3 region has 14 residues. In DNA form, the CDR3 reads TGTGCCAGCAGTGTCGAGGAGGCTAGCACTGAAGCTTTCTTT. Translation: CASSVEEASTEAFF. The full variable domain, rest sourced from reference TRBV2 and TRBJ1-1, is EPEVTQTPSHQVTQMGQEVILRCVPISNHLYFYWYRQILGQKVEFLVSFYNNEISEKSEIFDDQFSVERPDGSNFTLKIRSTKLEDSAMYFCASSVEEASTEAFFGQGTRLTVV.

The chain uses TRBV19 and TRBJ1-2; a possible D gene is TRBD1 (5 bases). The CDR3 consists of 18 residues. V lost 3 bases and J 1 base, leaving 21 bases between the germline ends. Per the germline V gene, CDR1 is LNHDA and CDR2 is SQIVND (reference sequence). This CDR3 is CASSILPGADARNYGYTF. CDR3 bases: TGTGCCAGTAGTATCCTACCTGGGGCTGACGCACGTAACTATGGCTACACCTTC.

This clone is a singleton in its sample. V usage is TRBV10-1 and J usage is TRBJ2-7; TRBD1 matches 8 bases. Germline V gene data show CDR1 as WNHNN and CDR2 as SYGVQD (reference sequence). V dropped 10 bases and J dropped 9; count of bases not matched to a gene: 8. The CDR3 totals 11 residues. The CDR3 nucleotides read TGCGCCAACGGACAGGGCAGACGGCAGTACTTC. This translates into CANGQGRRQYF.

V is TRBV15 and J is TRBJ2-5; 10 bases fit TRBD2. This CDR3 is built from 17 residues. The germline V gene encodes CDR1 LNHNV and CDR2 YYDKDF (reference sequence). The ends lost 3 bases at V and 3 bases at J; junction bases unmatched: 10. CDR3 sequence (DNA): TGTGCCACCAGCAGGATAAACCTAGCGGGGGTTAAAGAGACCCAGTACTTC. The encoded protein is CATSRINLAGVKETQYF.

In its sample, this clone was seen a few times. The chain joins TRBV5-1 to TRBJ2-2; TRBD2 aligns across 8 bases. Looked up from germline, CDR1 is SGHRS and CDR2 is YFSETQ. The CDR3 totals 15 residues. Trimming took 3 bases from V and 5 from J; bases not matched to a gene: 6. CDR3 DNA sequence: TGCGCCAGCAGCTCCGGGGGGGCCCGAACCGGGGAGCTGTTTTTT. Its translation is CASSSGGARTGELFF.

This clone was counted between two and nine times. The chain uses TRBV9 and TRBJ1-6, with D possibly being TRBD1 (6 bases). V was shortened by 3 bases and J by 6 bases, with 10 bases between the two germline ends. The CDR3 is made up of 14 amino acids. In germline, CDR1 is SGDLS, CDR2 YYNGEE. CDR3 in amino acids: CASSEDSLNSPLHF. CDR3 DNA sequence: TGTGCCAGCAGCGAGGACAGTCTTAATTCACCCCTCCACTTT.

The chain is built from TRBV5-1 and TRBJ1-1; a weak D match, TRBD1 (6 bases). V lost 3 bases to trimming and J lost 5 bases, with 17 bases between them. The germline CDR1 and CDR2 sequences are SGHRS and YFSETQ. The CDR3 is made up of 15 amino acids. Here the CDR3 DNA reads TGCGCCAGCAGCTCAAACAGGGATGTGGGGACTGAAGCTTTCTTT. Translated, it gives CASSSNRDVGTEAFF.

This chain joins TRBV5-4 and TRBJ2-3; 8 nucleotides agree with TRBD2. V dropped 2 bases and J dropped 3; count of bases not matched to a gene: 8. Germline CDR1 reads SGHNT; CDR2 reads YYREEE (reference sequence). This CDR3 comprises 16 residues. The CDR3 reads CASSLIRGGKTDTQYF. The CDR3 region has the DNA TGTGCCAGCAGCTTAATACGGGGGGGCAAGACAGATACGCAGTATTTT.

The chain is built from TRBV7-6 and TRBJ2-3, with D maybe TRBD1 (6 bases). The CDR3 length is 14 residues. With 5 bases removed from V and 0 bases from J, the gap between germline ends came to 9 bases. Germline V gene sequence: CDR1 SGHVS, CDR2 FNYEAQ. The DNA for the CDR3 is TGTGCCAGCAGCACAGGGCCGAGCACAGATACGCAGTATTTT. It is translated as CASSTGPSTDTQYF. The whole variable domain, filled in from reference TRBV7-6 and TRBJ2-3, reads GAGVSQSPRYKVTKRGQDVALRCDPISGHVSLYWYRQALGQGPEFLTYFNYEAQQDKSGLPNDRFSAERPEGSISTLTIQRTEQRDSAMYRCASSTGPSTDTQYFGPGTRLTVL.

The chain recombines TRBV7-6 with TRBJ1-1; 9 nucleotides agree with TRBD1. This CDR3 has 16 residues. V was pared by 5 bases and J by 1 base, with 8 bases of the junction left unmatched. Germline values: CDR1 SGHVS, CDR2 FNYEAQ. As DNA, the CDR3 is TGTGCCAGCAGCGAGGGACAGGGCCGAAAGAACACTGAAGCTTTCTTT. It encodes CASSEGQGRKNTEAFF.

The V gene is TRBV7-8, the J gene TRBJ1-5; no firm D call. The CDR3 length is 15 residues. Deletions cut 1 base from V and 2 bases from J, with 9 bases between. The germline V gene encodes CDR1 SGHVS and CDR2 FQNEAQ. In DNA form, the CDR3 reads TGTGCCAGCAGCTTAGGGGAGAGGGGCAATCAGCCCCAGCATTTT. The encoded protein is CASSLGERGNQPQHF.

The chain uses TRBV27 and TRBJ2-3; TRBD2 is a possible D gene (6 bases). This CDR3 comprises 14 residues. Germline-derived CDR1 and CDR2 are MNHEY and SMNVEV (reference sequence). Between the trimmed V and J ends, which lost 4 bases and 0 bases, there was a span of 8 bases. The CDR3 is CASSWGVSTDTQYF. The CDR3 bases are TGTGCCAGCAGTTGGGGGGTTAGCACAGATACGCAGTATTTT.

The V call is TRBV2, the J call TRBJ1-1; D gene unclear. V was shortened by 4 bases and J by 5 bases, with 17 bases between the two germline ends. CDR3 size: 15 residues. Germline-derived CDR1 and CDR2 are SNHLY and FYNNEI. The CDR3 sequence is CASSVRSIGETEAFF. The CDR3 region has the DNA TGTGCCAGCAGTGTTAGAAGCATCGGGGAAACTGAAGCTTTCTTT.

The chain uses TRBV4-2 and TRBJ2-7; 8 nucleotides match TRBD1. V shed 1 base and J 0 bases; nucleotides not matched to a gene: 11. Germline CDR1 reads LGHNA; CDR2 reads YNFKEQ. The CDR3 runs 18 residues. The CDR3 DNA follows: TGTGCCAGCAGCCAAGGAATTCCCGGACAGGGCTTCTCCTACGAGCAGTACTTC. This gives the protein CASSQGIPGQGFSYEQYF.

The chain couples TRBV13 to TRBJ1-6, with D unresolved. Per the germline V gene, CDR1 is PRHDT and CDR2 is FYEKMQ (reference sequence). Trimming pared 6 bases from V and 0 bases from J, leaving 9 bases between. The CDR3 is 15 amino acids. CDR3 sequence reads: CASRSGSSYNSPLHF. The CDR3, as DNA: TGTGCCAGCAGGAGTGGGAGCTCCTATAATTCACCCCTCCACTTT.

This chain uses TRBV7-8 with TRBJ2-3; a weak D match, TRBD2 (6 bases). Looked up from germline, CDR1 is SGHVS and CDR2 is FQNEAQ. V was cut by 7 bases and J by 1 base, with 9 bases left in between. This CDR3 comprises 13 residues. The CDR3 sequence: CASKPGGTDTQYF. The CDR3 DNA sequence: TGTGCCAGCAAGCCGGGAGGCACAGATACGCAGTATTTT.

In its sample, this clone was seen once. The chain couples TRBV5-1 to TRBJ2-7; 7 positions match TRBD1. This CDR3 region has 14 residues. CDR1 and CDR2 from the germline V gene are SGHRS and YFSETQ. The V segment lost 8 bases and the J segment 0 bases; nucleotides outside the gene matches: 8. The CDR3 DNA sequence: TGCGCCAGTACTGGACAGGACCCCTCCTACGAGCAGTACTTC. Translation gives CASTGQDPSYEQYF.

This clone was seen just once. V usage is TRBV5-1 and J usage is TRBJ2-1, with TRBD2 identical over 7 bases. The V gene end was trimmed by 3 bases and the J gene end by 0 bases; junction bases not matched to a gene: 12. Germline CDR1 is SGHRS and CDR2 is YFSETQ. The CDR3 length is 18 residues. The CDR3 loop reads CASSSAGTTSGSYNEQFF. The CDR3 coding sequence is TGCGCCAGCAGCTCAGCCGGGACTACAAGCGGCTCCTACAATGAGCAGTTCTTC.

The CDR3 sequence is CASSDRVARNQPQHF. The DNA for the CDR3 is TGTGCCAGCAGTGACCGGGTTGCTCGCAATCAGCCCCAGCATTTT. This chain uses TRBV2 with TRBJ1-5; D uncertain. This CDR3 spans 15 amino acids. CDR1 and CDR2 from the germline V gene are SNHLY and FYNNEI. V lost 3 bases to trimming and J lost 2 bases, with 11 bases between them. Filled out from reference TRBV2 and TRBJ1-5, the complete variable domain reads EPEVTQTPSHQVTQMGQEVILRCVPISNHLYFYWYRQILGQKVEFLVSFYNNEISEKSEIFDDQFSVERPDGSNFTLKIRSTKLEDSAMYFCASSDRVARNQPQHFGDGTRLSIL.

V usage is TRBV7-2 and J usage is TRBJ1-4; 7 bases match TRBD1. The CDR3 totals 16 residues. CDR1 is SGHTA, CDR2 FQGNSA, per germline. Trimming removed 3 bases from V and 0 bases from J; junction bases left unmatched: 4. This chain's CDR3 is CASSLGTVATNEKLFF. The CDR3 DNA reads TGTGCCAGCAGCTTGGGGACAGTTGCAACTAATGAAAAACTGTTTTTT.

The V call is TRBV15, the J call TRBJ2-1; D perhaps matches TRBD1 (5 bases). V shed 3 bases and J shed 5 bases, with 11 bases lying between them. The CDR3 runs 14 residues. CDR1 and CDR2 from the germline V gene are LNHNV and YYDKDF (reference sequence). CDR3 DNA: TGTGCCACCAGCAGTTCCAGGGCCCACAATGAGCAGTTCTTC. Residues: CATSSSRAHNEQFF.

This clone was picked up a small number of times. The chain joins TRBV7-2 to TRBJ1-5, with a possible D match to TRBD1 (5 bases). Looked up from germline, CDR1 is SGHTA and CDR2 is FQGNSA. V gave up 3 bases and J gave up 8 bases, with 8 bases separating them. The CDR3 spans 12 residues. The CDR3 DNA follows: TGTGCCAGCAGCTTTGGGGGGAAGCCCCAGCATTTT. Its translation: CASSFGGKPQHF.

This clone is a singleton in its sample. The chain recombines TRBV6-1 with TRBJ2-3, with D possibly TRBD2 on 5 matching bases. V lost 5 bases and J lost 5, with 14 bases in between. Germline V gives CDR1 MNHNS, CDR2 SASEGT. This CDR3 contains 14 residues. The CDR3 loop reads CASSRQLVGDTQYF. The CDR3 bases are TGTGCCAGCAGTAGACAACTAGTTGGAGATACGCAGTATTTT.

This chain connects TRBV5-1 to TRBJ2-5, with D perhaps TRBD2 (6 bases). CDR3 size: 13 residues. V was trimmed by 5 bases and J by 1 base, leaving 9 bases between them. Germline loops: CDR1 SGHRS, CDR2 YFSETQ. The CDR3 DNA follows: TGCGCCAGCAGGCGGGGTTTCCAAGAGACCCAGTACTTC. Translated: CASRRGFQETQYF.

This chain connects TRBV5-1 to TRBJ2-5; TRBD2 matches at 10 bases. The CDR3 is 15 amino acids. The V and J ends lost 7 bases and 7 bases, in that order; junction bases with no gene match: 13. Per the germline V gene, CDR1 is SGHRS and CDR2 is YFSETQ. For the CDR3, the DNA is TGCGCCAGCGCCACCAGCGGGGGGGCCTCAGTGACCCAGTACTTC. It encodes CASATSGGASVTQYF. Complete variable domain (other parts from reference TRBV5-1 and TRBJ2-5): KAGVTQTPRYLIKTRGQQVTLSCSPISGHRSVSWYQQTPGQGLQFLFEYFSETQRNKGNFPGRFSGRQFSNSRSEMNVSTLELGDSALYLCASATSGGASVTQYFGPGTRLLVL.

The CDR3 loop reads CASSLGASGGARYF. CDR3 in DNA: TGTGCCAGCAGCTTAGGGGCTAGCGGGGGGGCCCGGTACTTC. This rearrangement joins TRBV7-3 to TRBJ2-5, with 12 bases lining up with TRBD2. V gave up 2 bases and J gave up 13 bases; unmatched junction bases: 8. This CDR3 comprises 14 residues. CDR1 SGHTA and CDR2 FQGTGA come from the germline V gene.

CDR3 DNA sequence: TGTGCCAGCACCCCCCTGTCGGAGAGAACGCAGTATTTT. Its translation: CASTPLSERTQYF. The rearrangement links TRBV7-6 to TRBJ2-3, with D hard to call. V was cut by 7 bases and J by 9 bases, with 17 bases left in between. The germline CDR1 and CDR2 sequences are SGHVS and FNYEAQ. CDR3 length equals 13 residues.

The rearrangement joins TRBV5-1 to TRBJ1-1; 10 bases are a match to TRBD1. The V gene's germline CDR1 is SGHRS and CDR2 YFSETQ. The CDR3 runs 16 residues. With V trimmed by 2 bases and J by 4 bases, 8 bases remained unmatched. The CDR3 DNA is TGCGCCAGCAGCTTAAATCGACAGGGGGCTGGCACTGAAGCTTTCTTT. It translates to CASSLNRQGAGTEAFF.

This clone has only a few counts. The chain carries TRBV5-4 and TRBJ2-7; TRBD1 is a possible D gene (5 bases). Trimming pared 2 bases from V and 0 bases from J, leaving 9 bases between. Germline V CDR1 and CDR2: SGHNT, YYREEE (reference sequence). CDR3 length equals 14 residues. The CDR3 is CASSLDRGSYEQYF. The CDR3 coding sequence is TGTGCCAGCAGCTTAGACAGAGGCTCCTACGAGCAGTACTTC.